What follows is one TCR beta chain and its context. The sample is drawn from a study of T cell changes during pregnancy in multiple sclerosis. The ends lost 6 bases at V and 5 bases at J; junction bases unmatched: 6. CDR3 size: 13 residues. Germline CDR1 reads MNHEY; CDR2 reads SMNVEV (reference sequence). Clones were sequenced by immunoSEQ multiplex PCR, and TCRdb holds only the in-frame ones, with some missing. This table has about 60,000 clones, over 85% appearing once. The sequence was collected from a female donor with multiple sclerosis, enrolled in a pregnancy study. This specimen consisted of CD8+ T cells from peripheral blood mononuclear cells, obtained in the second trimester of pregnancy. The chain joins TRBV27 to TRBJ2-5, with 7 bases matching TRBD2. DNA of the CDR3: TGTGCCAGCAGGGGAGGGGCTAGGGAGACCCAGTACTTC. Protein: CASRGGARETQYF.